This T cell receptor (beta chain) came from a study of CD4+ T cells in melanoma. The study, taken as a whole, reports: Diverse differentiation states were reported for melanoma neoantigen-specific CD4+ T cells. CD8+ T cell, macrophage and B cell function reportedly correlated with neoantigen-specific CD4+ T cells.

In germline, CDR1 is SGHRS, CDR2 YFSETQ. V dropped 4 bases and J dropped 2 bases, with 10 bases sitting between them. This CDR3 contains 14 residues. Profiling relied on immunoSEQ multiplex PCR, and the TCRdb table lists in-frame clones only, not all of them. The sample contains approximately 14,000 clones, roughly 88% of which appear only once. The sample holds one count of this clone. Its antigen is unidentified. This rearrangement joins TRBV5-1 to TRBJ1-5; the D is unclear. Sequencing was done on a sample of cells from a culture (not recorded whether cultured in vitro). The TCR comes from a human donor with melanoma. CDR3 DNA: TGCGCCAGCAGCCCAAGGGATCGCAATCAGCCCCAGCATTTT. Its translation is CASSPRDRNQPQHF.